The 27 T cell receptor beta chains presented below share a single source sample, sequenced in a study of cytomegalovirus exposure and HLA in healthy donors. The PCR contained 60 Vbeta and 13 Jbeta primers. Sequencing used immunoSEQ multiplex PCR; TCRdb keeps in-frame clones, though not all of them. The sample table includes 45,000 to 60,000 clones. Sequencing used PBMCs. Receptors originate from a female donor in good health and CMV-seronegative.

The gene calls are TRBV6-6 and TRBJ2-7, with D tentatively TRBD1 (5 bases). This CDR3 is 13 amino acids long. In germline, CDR1 is MNHNY, CDR2 SVGAGI (reference sequence). V gave up 2 bases and J gave up 4 bases, with 9 bases separating them. Written as DNA, the CDR3 is TGTGCCAGCAGTTACGACAGTATGTACGAGCAGTACTTC. It is translated as CASSYDSMYEQYF.

The rearrangement links TRBV9 to TRBJ2-5, with 8 bases lining up with TRBD2. The CDR3 sequence is 15 residues long. The ends lost 4 bases at V and 1 base at J; junction bases unmatched: 6. CDR1 and CDR2 (germline): SGDLS, YYNGEE. CDR3 region: CASSRDGRVQETQYF. CDR3 DNA: TGTGCCAGCAGCCGCGACGGGAGGGTCCAAGAGACCCAGTACTTC. Based on the CDR3 plus reference TRBV9 and TRBJ2-5, the full variable domain is DSGVTQTPKHLITATGQRVTLRCSPRSGDLSVYWYQQSLDQGLQFLIQYYNGEERAKGNILERFSAQQFPDLHSELNLSSLELGDSALYFCASSRDGRVQETQYFGPGTRLLVL.

V gene TRBV7-6 combines with J gene TRBJ1-2; 7 nucleotides line up with TRBD1. Trimming removed 0 bases from V and 4 bases from J; junction bases left unmatched: 11. The CDR3 consists of 17 residues. Germline CDR1 SGHVS, CDR2 FNYEAQ. This CDR3 is CASSLALEGGLGYGYTF. Written as DNA, the CDR3 is TGTGCCAGCAGCTTAGCGCTTGAAGGGGGCTTGGGCTATGGCTACACCTTC. The variable domain in full, with the rest retrieved from reference TRBV7-6 and TRBJ1-2, is GAGVSQSPRYKVTKRGQDVALRCDPISGHVSLYWYRQALGQGPEFLTYFNYEAQQDKSGLPNDRFSAERPEGSISTLTIQRTEQRDSAMYRCASSLALEGGLGYGYTFGSGTRLTVV.

The rearrangement uses TRBV15 and TRBJ1-5, with D possibly TRBD1 on 6 matching bases. CDR1 and CDR2 from the germline V gene are LNHNV and YYDKDF (reference sequence). Trimming stripped 0 bases from V and 5 bases from J, with 11 bases between. This CDR3 contains 15 residues. The CDR3, as DNA: TGTGCCACCAGCAGAGATGGGGGCACGGATCAGCCCCAGCATTTT. It specifies CATSRDGGTDQPQHF.

V is TRBV30 and J is TRBJ1-2; 9 nucleotides agree with TRBD1. The length of the CDR3 is 13 residues. Trimming cost V 3 bases and J 4 bases; bases outside gene matches: 3. The germline gives CDR1 GTSNPN, CDR2 SVGIG (reference sequence). The CDR3, as DNA: TGTGCCTGGAGGACAGGGGGAGCCTATGGCTACACCTTC. This codes for CAWRTGGAYGYTF.

V usage is TRBV2 and J usage is TRBJ2-7; 8 bases map to TRBD1. Per germline, CDR1 SNHLY and CDR2 FYNNEI. CDR3 size: 14 residues. Germline trimming cut 2 bases from V and 3 bases from J; bases unmatched to any gene: 3. The DNA of the CDR3 is TGTGCCAGCAGTGAACAGGGGGCGAACTACGAGCAGTACTTC. Translation gives CASSEQGANYEQYF.

The genes are TRBV18 and TRBJ2-7, with no clear D. Per the germline V gene, CDR1 is KGHSH and CDR2 is LQKENI. V gave up 6 bases and J gave up 3 bases, with 15 bases separating them. This CDR3 has 14 residues. CDR3 protein: CASSAAAAVYEQYF. CDR3 nucleotides: TGTGCCAGCTCGGCTGCGGCGGCGGTCTACGAGCAGTACTTC.

The chain employs TRBV28 and TRBJ1-6, with unresolved D. CDR1 is MDHEN and CDR2 is SYDVKM in the germline V gene. Deletions cut 3 bases from V and 9 bases from J, with 15 bases between. This CDR3 has 15 amino acids. CDR3 nucleotides: TGTGCCAGCAGTTTCCTTCCGTCAGAAGTTTCACCCCTCCACTTT. Its translation is CASSFLPSEVSPLHF.

The chain uses TRBV11-3 and TRBJ1-1; tentative D call: TRBD1 (5 bases). There are 13 residues in the CDR3. Germline CDR1 SGHNT, CDR2 YENEEA. Trimming removed 10 bases at V and 1 base at J, with 13 bases between. The CDR3 spells CATGRGGNTEAFF. The CDR3 DNA sequence: TGTGCCACCGGCCGGGGGGGGAACACTGAAGCTTTCTTT.

V gene TRBV14 combines with J gene TRBJ2-7, with 12 bases aligning to TRBD2. The germline V gene has CDR1 SGHDN and CDR2 FVKESK. The CDR3 totals 15 residues. V trimming: 4 bases; J trimming: 4 bases; junction bases outside the gene matches: 5. The DNA of the CDR3 is TGTGCCAGCAGCCCACTAGCGGGGGGTAGGTACGAGCAGTACTTC. Protein product: CASSPLAGGRYEQYF.

CDR3 sequence (DNA): TGTGCCAGCAGCGTAGGAGTTAGCGGCAACCAAGAGACCCAGTACTTC. Translation: CASSVGVSGNQETQYF. The gene calls are TRBV9 and TRBJ2-5; tentative D call: TRBD2 (6 bases). The CDR3 is made up of 16 amino acids. Trimming left V 0 bases short and J 0 bases short, with 12 bases between. From germline, CDR1 is SGDLS and CDR2 YYNGEE.

The chain combines TRBV4-3 with TRBJ1-4; 7 bases are a match to TRBD1. The CDR3 covers 14 residues. V lost 1 base and J lost 5; bases outside the gene matches: 1. Per the germline V gene, CDR1 is LGHNA and CDR2 is YSLEER. The CDR3 spells CASSQAQGNEKLFF. CDR3 DNA: TGCGCCAGCAGCCAAGCACAGGGGAATGAAAAACTGTTTTTT.

This chain connects TRBV25-1 to TRBJ1-1; TRBD1 matches 9 bases. The junction had 13 bases not matched to a gene; V was cut back by 9 bases and J by 5 bases. There are 15 residues in the CDR3. Germline V gene lookup returns CDR1 MGHDK and CDR2 SYGVNS. The CDR3 is CASGEQGARITEAFF. The CDR3 DNA reads as TGTGCCAGTGGGGAACAGGGGGCGCGGATAACTGAAGCTTTCTTT.

The chain employs TRBV27 and TRBJ2-5; D ambiguous. The germline V gene has CDR1 MNHEY and CDR2 SMNVEV (reference sequence). Deletions cut 8 bases from V and 4 bases from J, with 14 bases between. CDR3 length: 13 residues. CDR3 sequence: CASGRHLLETQYF. DNA for the CDR3: TGTGCCAGCGGTCGACATCTTTTAGAGACCCAGTACTTC.

V gene TRBV13 combines with J gene TRBJ2-7, with 9 nucleotides matching TRBD2. The V gene end was trimmed by 3 bases and the J gene end by 6 bases; junction bases not matched to a gene: 12. Germline-derived CDR1 and CDR2 are PRHDT and FYEKMQ (reference sequence). The CDR3 sequence is 16 residues long. The CDR3 DNA reads TGTGCCAGCAGCTTCGAACCGGGACTAGCAAGTAGCGAGCAGTACTTC. Translating it yields CASSFEPGLASSEQYF.

The chain is built from TRBV5-1 and TRBJ2-3, with TRBD2 as a possible D gene (6 bases). V lost 4 bases, J lost 4 bases, and 13 bases lay in between. The CDR3 runs to 14 residues. The germline V gene encodes CDR1 SGHRS and CDR2 YFSETQ. The CDR3 is CASSRREQPDTQYF. The CDR3 DNA is TGCGCCAGCAGCCGCCGGGAGCAGCCAGATACGCAGTATTTT. Variable domain in full (rest from reference TRBV5-1 and TRBJ2-3): KAGVTQTPRYLIKTRGQQVTLSCSPISGHRSVSWYQQTPGQGLQFLFEYFSETQRNKGNFPGRFSGRQFSNSRSEMNVSTLELGDSALYLCASSRREQPDTQYFGPGTRLTVL.

Turning to this clone: The junction differs from germline at one of its ends, possibly a read error. This chain links TRBV5-5 with TRBJ2-7, with D uncertain. The V gene's germline CDR1 is SGHKS and CDR2 YYEKEE (reference sequence). The CDR3 loop spans 14 amino acids. The CDR3 sequence is CASSVLGVSNEQYF. CDR3 in DNA: TGTGCCAGCAGCGTCCTCGGAGTCTCCAACGAGCAGTACTTC. Full variable domain (missing parts from reference TRBV5-5 and TRBJ2-7): DAGVTQSPTHLIKTRGQQVTLRCSPISGHKSVSWYQQVLGQGPQFIFQYYEKEERGRGNFPDRFSARQFPNYSSELNVNALLLGDSALYLCASSVLGVSNEQYFGPGTRLTVT.

This chain connects TRBV4-1 to TRBJ1-4; 12 bases are shared with TRBD1. Per the germline V gene, CDR1 is MGHRA and CDR2 is YSYEKL. Trimming took 4 bases from V and 7 from J; bases not matched to a gene: 7. The CDR3 contains 16 residues. The DNA for the CDR3 is TGCGCCAGCAGCCGGGGACAGGGGGCCGCGGGTGAAAAACTGTTTTTT. It specifies CASSRGQGAAGEKLFF.

The chain carries TRBV5-4 and TRBJ2-7, with 7 nucleotides matching TRBD1. The V gene's germline CDR1 is SGHNT and CDR2 YYREEE (reference sequence). Unmatched junction bases numbered 4, after V lost 2 bases and J lost 5 bases. This CDR3 has 13 amino acids. This CDR3 reads CASSFDRDNEQYF. CDR3 DNA sequence: TGTGCCAGCAGCTTCGACAGGGATAACGAGCAGTACTTC.

The gene calls are TRBV9 and TRBJ1-3; 8 bases are a match to TRBD1. CDR1 and CDR2 (germline): SGDLS, YYNGEE. The CDR3 extends over 15 amino acids. J lost 3 bases, V lost 0 bases, and 2 bases had no gene match. The CDR3 spells CASSVATGVGNTIYF. Written as DNA, the CDR3 is TGTGCCAGCAGCGTAGCGACAGGGGTTGGAAACACCATATATTTT.

V usage is TRBV2 and J usage is TRBJ1-1; D might be TRBD1 (5 bases). This CDR3 region has 17 residues. The germline V and J ends were trimmed by 1 base and 4 bases, with 19 bases remaining between them. Germline V CDR1 and CDR2: SNHLY, FYNNEI. CDR3 sequence: CASSEEAPGYIGTEAFF. Written as DNA, the CDR3 is TGTGCCAGCAGTGAAGAAGCCCCAGGGTACATAGGCACTGAAGCTTTCTTT.

The DNA of the CDR3 is TGCGCCAGCAGTCAGCCAGGGGATTCGTCCGGGGAGCTGTTTTTT. Translated, it gives CASSQPGDSSGELFF. V is TRBV23-1 and J is TRBJ2-2; D is perhaps TRBD1 (6 bases). TRBV23-1 carries the ORF label, with uncertain function. The ends were cut back, 3 bases at V and 6 bases at J, with 14 bases in the middle. The CDR3 length is 15 residues.

This chain uses TRBV19 with TRBJ2-7; no clear D gene. V lost 5 bases, J lost 1 base, and 12 bases lay in between. The CDR3 contains 14 residues. Germline assignment: CDR1 LNHDA and CDR2 SQIVND (reference sequence). CDR3 nucleotide sequence: TGTGCCAGTAGTGCGTCGGGTCCATCCTACGAGCAGTACTTC. This sequence encodes CASSASGPSYEQYF.

CDR3 region: CASSAMTGVATGELFF. CDR3 in DNA: TGTGCCAGCAGTGCCATGACAGGGGTGGCCACCGGGGAGCTGTTTTTT. The chain carries TRBV6-1 and TRBJ2-2; 8 bases agree with TRBD1. Germline V CDR1 and CDR2: MNHNS, SASEGT. The V segment lost 4 bases and the J segment 4 bases; nucleotides outside the gene matches: 8. The CDR3 consists of 16 residues.

The chain links TRBV18 to TRBJ2-7, with 10 nucleotides matching TRBD1. This CDR3 has 14 residues. From germline, CDR1 is KGHSH and CDR2 LQKENI. Trimming at V came to 2 bases and at J to 7 bases, leaving 5 bases not matched to a gene. CDR3 residues: CASSPDRGLGEQYF. In nucleotides, the CDR3 is TGTGCCAGCTCACCAGACAGGGGGCTAGGGGAGCAGTACTTC.

The chain uses TRBV4-2 and TRBJ2-2; possibly TRBD2 for D (7 bases). This CDR3 is built from 14 residues. V lost 7 bases and J 6 bases, leaving 15 bases between the germline ends. The germline gives CDR1 LGHNA, CDR2 YNFKEQ. CDR3 nucleotide sequence: TGTGCCAGCACGGAGGGGGGGGCCTCCGGGGAGCTGTTTTTT. Its protein product is CASTEGGASGELFF.

The V call is TRBV12-5, the J call TRBJ1-3; D unclear. The V end was cut by 2 bases, the J end by 0 bases, with 8 bases between. Germline V gene data show CDR1 as LGHNT and CDR2 as FRNRAP. The CDR3 is 15 amino acids. In nucleotides, the CDR3 is TGTGCTAGTGGTTTGTTCGTGAGCTCTGGAAACACCATATATTTT. The encoded protein is CASGLFVSSGNTIYF.